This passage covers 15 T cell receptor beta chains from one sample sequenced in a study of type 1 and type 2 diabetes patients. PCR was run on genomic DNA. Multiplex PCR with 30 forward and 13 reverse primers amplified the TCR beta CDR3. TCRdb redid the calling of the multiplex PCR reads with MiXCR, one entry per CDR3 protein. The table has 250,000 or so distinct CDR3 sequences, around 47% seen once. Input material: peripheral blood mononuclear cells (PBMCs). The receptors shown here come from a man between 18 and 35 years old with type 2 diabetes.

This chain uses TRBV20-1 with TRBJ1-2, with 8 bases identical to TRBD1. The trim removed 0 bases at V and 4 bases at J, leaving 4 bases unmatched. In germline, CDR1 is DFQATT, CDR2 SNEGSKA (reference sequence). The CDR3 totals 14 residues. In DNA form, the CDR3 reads TGCAGTGCTAGAGACCCGGGACAGGCCTATGGCTACACCTTC. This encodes CSARDPGQAYGYTF.

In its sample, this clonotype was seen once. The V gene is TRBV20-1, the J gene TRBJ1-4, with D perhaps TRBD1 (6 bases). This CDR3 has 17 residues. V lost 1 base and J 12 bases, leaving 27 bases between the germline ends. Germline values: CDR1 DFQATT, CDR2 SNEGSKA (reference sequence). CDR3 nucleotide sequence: TGCAGTGCTAGAGGGGGGGGCAGCCACGACATGAGGGGGGAACTGTTTTTT. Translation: CSARGGGSHDMRGELFF.

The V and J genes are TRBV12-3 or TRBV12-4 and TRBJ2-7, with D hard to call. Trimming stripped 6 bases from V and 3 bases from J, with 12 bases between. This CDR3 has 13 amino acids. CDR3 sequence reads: CASSRNGHYEQYF. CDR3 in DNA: TGTGCCAGCAGCCGAAACGGTCACTACGAGCAGTACTTC.

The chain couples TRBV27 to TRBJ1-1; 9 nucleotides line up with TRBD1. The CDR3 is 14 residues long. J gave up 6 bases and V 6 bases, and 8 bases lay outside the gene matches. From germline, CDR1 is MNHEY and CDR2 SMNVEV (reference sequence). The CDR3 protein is CASSTTGGLSEAFF. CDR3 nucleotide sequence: TGTGCCAGCAGCACCACAGGGGGCCTTTCTGAAGCTTTCTTT.

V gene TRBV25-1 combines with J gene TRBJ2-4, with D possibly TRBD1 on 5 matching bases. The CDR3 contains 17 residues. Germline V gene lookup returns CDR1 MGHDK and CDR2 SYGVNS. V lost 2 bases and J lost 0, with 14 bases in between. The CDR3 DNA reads TGTGCCAGCAGTGAAAGGATGCAGGGCTTAGCCAAAAACATTCAGTACTTC. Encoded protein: CASSERMQGLAKNIQYF.

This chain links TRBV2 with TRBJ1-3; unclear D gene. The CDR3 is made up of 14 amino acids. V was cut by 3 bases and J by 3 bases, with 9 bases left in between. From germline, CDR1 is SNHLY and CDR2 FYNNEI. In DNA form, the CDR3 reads TGTGCCAGCAGTGAGTCCGGCGGTGGAAACACCATATATTTT. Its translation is CASSESGGGNTIYF.

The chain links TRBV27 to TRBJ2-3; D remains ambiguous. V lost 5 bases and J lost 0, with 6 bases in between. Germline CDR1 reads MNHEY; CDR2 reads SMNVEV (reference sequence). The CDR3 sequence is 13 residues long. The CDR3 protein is CASSLKSTDTQYF. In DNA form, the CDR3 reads TGTGCCAGCAGTCTTAAAAGCACAGATACGCAGTATTTT.

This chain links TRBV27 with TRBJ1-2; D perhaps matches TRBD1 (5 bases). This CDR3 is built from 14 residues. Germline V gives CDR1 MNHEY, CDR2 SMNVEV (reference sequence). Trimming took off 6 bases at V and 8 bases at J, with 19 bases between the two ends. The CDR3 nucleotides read TGTGCCAGCAGCCCCCCCGGGACGGCCGTGGGCTACACCTTC. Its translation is CASSPPGTAVGYTF.

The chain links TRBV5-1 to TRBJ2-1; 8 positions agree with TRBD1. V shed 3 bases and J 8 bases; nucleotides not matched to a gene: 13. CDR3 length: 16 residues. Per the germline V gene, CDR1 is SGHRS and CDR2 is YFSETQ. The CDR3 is CASSSGTGAGLYEQFF. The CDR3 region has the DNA TGCGCCAGCAGCTCAGGGACAGGTGCCGGTTTGTATGAGCAGTTCTTC.

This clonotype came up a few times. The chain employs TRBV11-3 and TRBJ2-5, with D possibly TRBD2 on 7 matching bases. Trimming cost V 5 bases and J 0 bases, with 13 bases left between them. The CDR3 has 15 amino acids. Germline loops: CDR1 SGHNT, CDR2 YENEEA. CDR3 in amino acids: CASSVGGGHQETQYF. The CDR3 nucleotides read TGTGCCAGCAGCGTAGGGGGGGGGCACCAAGAGACCCAGTACTTC.

Here the CDR3 DNA reads TGTGCCAGCCGAGGTAGCGGGCCGGGACACCCGAACACTGAAGCTTTCTTT. This translates into CASRGSGPGHPNTEAFF. The V call is TRBV7-2, the J call TRBJ1-1; D may be TRBD1 (6 bases). Germline loops: CDR1 SGHTA, CDR2 FQGNSA. V lost 8 bases, J lost 1 base, and 23 bases lay in between. The CDR3 consists of 17 residues.

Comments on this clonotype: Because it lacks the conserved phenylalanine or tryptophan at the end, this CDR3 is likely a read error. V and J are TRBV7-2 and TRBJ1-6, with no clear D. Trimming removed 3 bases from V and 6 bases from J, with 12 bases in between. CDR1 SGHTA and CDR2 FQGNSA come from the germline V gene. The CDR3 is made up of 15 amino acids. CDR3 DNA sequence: TGTGCCAGCAGCTTGGTAGGGTCCGGTAATTCACCCCTCCACCTT. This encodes CASSLVGSGNSPLHL.

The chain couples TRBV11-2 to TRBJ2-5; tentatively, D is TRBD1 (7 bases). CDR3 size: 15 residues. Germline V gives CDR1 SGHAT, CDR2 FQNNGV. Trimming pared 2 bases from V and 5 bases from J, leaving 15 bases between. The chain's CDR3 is CASSLQGGQGETQYF. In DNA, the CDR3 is TGTGCCAGCAGCTTACAGGGGGGCCAAGGGGAGACCCAGTACTTC.

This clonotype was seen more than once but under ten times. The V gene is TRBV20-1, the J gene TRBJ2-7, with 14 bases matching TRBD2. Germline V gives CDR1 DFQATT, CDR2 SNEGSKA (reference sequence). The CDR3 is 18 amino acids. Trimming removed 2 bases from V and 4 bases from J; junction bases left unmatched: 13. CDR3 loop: CSARPSLGLAGEWYEQYF. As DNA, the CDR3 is TGCAGTGCTAGACCTTCTCTGGGACTAGCGGGAGAATGGTACGAGCAGTACTTC.

CDR3 sequence reads: CASSEAGPTDAYEQYF. The DNA of the CDR3 is TGTGCCAGCAGTGAAGCGGGGCCAACTGACGCCTACGAGCAGTACTTC. The chain couples TRBV6-1 to TRBJ2-7, with TRBD1 as a possible D gene (5 bases). V was shortened by 0 bases and J by 2 bases, with 14 bases between the two germline ends. CDR1 MNHNS and CDR2 SASEGT come from the germline V gene. The CDR3 spans 16 residues.